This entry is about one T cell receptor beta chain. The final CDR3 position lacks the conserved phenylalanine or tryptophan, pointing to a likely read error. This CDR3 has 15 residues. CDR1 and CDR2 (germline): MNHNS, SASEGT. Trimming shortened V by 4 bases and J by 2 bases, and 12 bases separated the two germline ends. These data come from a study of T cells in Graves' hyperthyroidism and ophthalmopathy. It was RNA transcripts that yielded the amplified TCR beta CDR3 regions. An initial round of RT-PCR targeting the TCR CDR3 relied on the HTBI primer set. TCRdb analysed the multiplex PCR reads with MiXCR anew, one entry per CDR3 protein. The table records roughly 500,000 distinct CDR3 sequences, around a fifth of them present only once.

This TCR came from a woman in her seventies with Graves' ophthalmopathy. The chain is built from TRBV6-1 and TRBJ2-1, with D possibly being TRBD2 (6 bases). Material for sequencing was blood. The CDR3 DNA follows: TGTGCCAGCAGTGTAACGGGAGCCCCCTACAATGAGCAGTTCTCC. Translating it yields CASSVTGAPYNEQFS.